Listed here are 20 T cell receptor beta chains from one sample, sequenced in a study of blood T cell repertoires in COVID-19. Profiling relied on immunoSEQ multiplex PCR, and the TCRdb table lists in-frame clones only, not all of them. The repertoire holds fewer than 200,000 clones, with 84% as singletons. The sample taken for sequencing was peripheral blood. Source of these receptors: an elderly woman with COVID-19, enrolled during active disease.

The chain uses TRBV18 and TRBJ2-7; 10 bases align to TRBD1. CDR1 and CDR2 from the germline V gene are KGHSH and LQKENI. Trimming removed 2 bases from V and 2 bases from J; junction bases left unmatched: 3. The CDR3 is made up of 15 amino acids. DNA for the CDR3: TGTGCCAGCTCACCAGGACAGGGGGTCGCCTACGAGCAGTACTTC. Translation: CASSPGQGVAYEQYF.

The chain joins TRBV15 to TRBJ1-5, with 8 bases that match TRBD1. The CDR3 runs to 16 residues. Germline assignment: CDR1 LNHNV and CDR2 YYDKDF (reference sequence). The junction had 4 bases not matched to a gene; V was cut back by 1 base and J by 2 bases. The CDR3 nucleotides read TGTGCCACCAGCAGAGCAGGGGGCCATGGCAATCAGCCCCAGCATTTT. It yields the protein CATSRAGGHGNQPQHF.

The chain couples TRBV4-1 to TRBJ2-7; possible D gene TRBD1, 5 bases. V shed 0 bases and J shed 0 bases, with 9 bases lying between them. The CDR3 loop spans 15 amino acids. Germline V gives CDR1 MGHRA, CDR2 YSYEKL. The CDR3: CASSQDYRNSYEQYF. The CDR3, as DNA: TGCGCCAGCAGCCAAGATTACAGGAACTCCTACGAGCAGTACTTC.

The chain joins TRBV5-1 to TRBJ1-1, with 7 positions matching TRBD1. The CDR3 is 17 amino acids. Germline lookup yields CDR1 SGHRS and CDR2 YFSETQ. J was trimmed by 0 bases and V by 0 bases; bases with no gene match: 8. As DNA, the CDR3 is TGCGCCAGCAGCTTGGCCAAGGGGGCGGGAATGAACACTGAAGCTTTCTTT. Protein: CASSLAKGAGMNTEAFF.

This clone occurred a few times. The chain has TRBV19 and TRBJ1-2; 7 nucleotides match TRBD1. This CDR3 has 13 residues. J lost 3 bases, V lost 3 bases, and 1 base had no gene match. From germline, CDR1 is LNHDA and CDR2 SQIVND (reference sequence). DNA of the CDR3: TGTGCCAGTAGTATCGACAGGGACTATGGCTACACCTTC. Protein: CASSIDRDYGYTF. The full variable domain, its missing parts supplied by reference TRBV19 and TRBJ1-2, is DGGITQSPKYLFRKEGQNVTLSCEQNLNHDAMYWYRQDPGQGLRLIYYSQIVNDFQKGDIAEGYSVSREKKESFPLTVTSAQKNPTAFYLCASSIDRDYGYTFGSGTRLTVV.

The CDR3 spells CASSPAMVAGATDTQYF. The CDR3 DNA is TGTGCCAGCTCACCGGCGATGGTAGCGGGAGCCACAGATACGCAGTATTTT. The chain employs TRBV18 and TRBJ2-3, with 9 nucleotides matching TRBD2. V shed 3 bases and J 2 bases; nucleotides not matched to a gene: 9. The CDR3 is made up of 17 amino acids. CDR1 and CDR2 from the germline V gene are KGHSH and LQKENI.

The CDR3 reads CASSKVRGLAGDNEQFF. The CDR3 bases are TGTGCCAGTAGTAAGGTCAGGGGACTAGCGGGAGACAATGAGCAGTTCTTC. The chain uses TRBV19 and TRBJ2-1; 14 nucleotides agree with TRBD2. Germline trimming cut 4 bases from V and 5 bases from J; bases unmatched to any gene: 7. This CDR3 region has 17 residues. CDR1 and CDR2 from the germline V gene are LNHDA and SQIVND (reference sequence).

CDR3 bases: TGTGCCAGCATGGGACAGACAGAGTACCAAGAGACCCAGTACTTC. Its protein product is CASMGQTEYQETQYF. The chain carries TRBV6-6 and TRBJ2-5, with TRBD1 matching 7 bases. CDR3 length equals 15 residues. Trimming cost V 7 bases and J 0 bases; bases outside gene matches: 8. CDR1 is MNHNY, CDR2 SVGAGI, per germline (reference sequence).

V is TRBV18 and J is TRBJ1-1; 9 nucleotides line up with TRBD1. The germline gives CDR1 KGHSH, CDR2 LQKENI. V gave up 5 bases and J gave up 4 bases; unmatched junction bases: 8. CDR3 length: 15 amino acids. The DNA of the CDR3 is TGTGCCAGCTCAGCCCAGACAGGGGGGGCCACTGAAGCTTTCTTT. This gives the protein CASSAQTGGATEAFF.

This chain links TRBV2 with TRBJ2-7; TRBD1 matches at 7 bases. With V trimmed by 6 bases and J by 2 bases, 10 bases remained unmatched. Looked up from germline, CDR1 is SNHLY and CDR2 is FYNNEI. The CDR3 runs to 15 residues. CDR3 protein: CASRVGDSYPYEQYF. Here the CDR3 DNA reads TGTGCCAGCAGGGTTGGGGACAGCTACCCCTACGAGCAGTACTTC.

The V gene is TRBV28, the J gene TRBJ1-5; 7 bases agree with TRBD1. The germline gives CDR1 MDHEN, CDR2 SYDVKM. V shed 3 bases, J shed 1 base, and the junction held 15 bases outside the gene matches. This CDR3 comprises 19 residues. The CDR3 sequence is CASSFAGRGVGTSNQPQHF. In DNA, the CDR3 is TGTGCCAGCAGTTTTGCCGGCAGGGGGGTTGGGACCAGCAATCAGCCCCAGCATTTT.

The chain employs TRBV7-2 and TRBJ2-3; TRBD2 is a possible D gene (6 bases). The germline CDR1 and CDR2 sequences are SGHTA and FQGNSA. There are 15 residues in the CDR3. Trimming cost V 6 bases and J 6 bases, with 19 bases left between them. The CDR3 bases are TGTGCCAGCAGGGCGGGGATCCGGAGTTGGGATACGCAGTATTTT. The encoded protein is CASRAGIRSWDTQYF.

The chain couples TRBV28 to TRBJ1-6, with D possibly matching TRBD1 (5 bases). The germline V and J ends were trimmed by 3 bases and 0 bases, with 6 bases remaining between them. There are 15 residues in the CDR3. Germline CDR1 reads MDHEN; CDR2 reads SYDVKM. This CDR3 reads CASSLDNSYNSPLHF. CDR3 sequence (DNA): TGTGCCAGCAGTTTGGACAACTCCTATAATTCACCCCTCCACTTT.

The chain joins TRBV18 to TRBJ2-7; 7 nucleotides match TRBD2. The CDR3 has 11 amino acids. The trim removed 8 bases at V and 7 bases at J, leaving 5 bases unmatched. From germline, CDR1 is KGHSH and CDR2 LQKENI. The CDR3 region is CASATGGEQYF. CDR3 DNA: TGTGCCAGCGCAACGGGGGGTGAGCAGTACTTC. The full variable domain, rest sourced from reference TRBV18 and TRBJ2-7, is NAGVMQNPRHLVRRRGQEARLRCSPMKGHSHVYWYRQLPEEGLKFMVYLQKENIIDESGMPKERFSAEFPKEGPSILRIQQVVRGDSAAYFCASATGGEQYFGPGTRLTVT.

V usage is TRBV14 and J usage is TRBJ2-3; no clear D. Germline-derived CDR1 and CDR2 are SGHDN and FVKESK. Between the trimmed V and J ends, which lost 4 bases and 0 bases, there was a span of 5 bases. This CDR3 comprises 13 residues. CDR3 residues: CASSRRSTDTQYF. CDR3 DNA sequence: TGTGCCAGCAGCCGGCGGAGCACAGATACGCAGTATTTT.

The gene calls are TRBV18 and TRBJ2-7; D is unclear. The length of the CDR3 is 13 residues. The germline V and J ends were trimmed by 3 bases and 2 bases, with 8 bases remaining between them. CDR1 and CDR2 from the germline V gene are KGHSH and LQKENI. CDR3 in DNA: TGTGCCAGCTCACCGGTCCAGGCCTACGAGCAGTACTTC. Protein: CASSPVQAYEQYF.

This chain uses TRBV10-3 with TRBJ1-1; D perhaps matches TRBD1 (5 bases). The CDR3 totals 12 residues. The germline V gene has CDR1 ENHRY and CDR2 SYGVKD. Trimming removed 11 bases from V and 1 base from J, with 11 bases in between. Written as DNA, the CDR3 is TGTGCCGTCGGACACGCGAACACTGAAGCTTTCTTT. Its translation is CAVGHANTEAFF.

This clone was recorded a few times. V usage is TRBV2 and J usage is TRBJ1-2; D perhaps matches TRBD1 (6 bases). CDR3 length: 16 amino acids. The V gene lost 0 bases and the J gene lost 4 bases, with 15 bases spanning the gap. Germline CDR1 is SNHLY and CDR2 is FYNNEI. CDR3 amino acids: CASSEALRTAFYGYTF. CDR3 coding DNA: TGTGCCAGCAGTGAAGCGCTTCGGACAGCTTTCTATGGCTACACCTTC.

With regard to this clone: The same CDR3 arises from other DNA sequences in this sample as well. The CDR3 bases are TGTGCCAGCTCACCGCTCGCGGGCGACACAGATACGCAGTATTTT. This gives the protein CASSPLAGDTDTQYF. V gene TRBV18 combines with J gene TRBJ2-3, with a possible D match to TRBD2 (5 bases). V was pared by 3 bases and J by 2 bases, with 12 bases between. The CDR3 runs 15 residues. Germline V gene sequence: CDR1 KGHSH, CDR2 LQKENI.

The gene calls are TRBV28 and TRBJ2-3, with 7 bases matching TRBD1. CDR3 size: 13 residues. CDR1 and CDR2 (germline): MDHEN, SYDVKM. The J segment lost 7 bases and the V segment lost 8 bases, leaving 9 bases of the junction unmatched. The CDR3 reads CASGYRGMNTQYF. The CDR3 region has the DNA TGTGCCAGCGGTTACAGGGGAATGAATACGCAGTATTTT.